Sequencing of this T cell receptor (beta chain) was carried out in a study of shared clonotypes between healthy human individuals. CD45RO-negative cells were positively selected for CCR7, leaving out terminally differentiated effector memory CD45RA+ cells. Clones were read by immunoSEQ multiplex PCR, and TCRdb kept only the in-frame ones, dropping some. The profile shows about 580,000 clones, 95% to 98% of them singletons. Overall study results and limits: On the whole, naive subsets had larger estimated richness than memory subsets had. Lower generation probabilities were found for non-shared clonotypes than for those shared by all four donors.

Trimming shortened V by 0 bases and J by 4 bases, and 15 bases separated the two germline ends. This CDR3 is 16 amino acids long. CDR1 LGHNA and CDR2 YSLEER come from the germline V gene. This clone was observed once. Its antigen is not identified. Sample: naive CD8+ T cells sorted from blood. The receptor was isolated from a young man in good health. The rearrangement joins TRBV4-3 to TRBJ2-5, with D tentatively TRBD2 (7 bases). CDR3 nucleotides: TGCGCCAGCAGCCAAGATGGTTGGGGAGGGGGAGAGACCCAGTACTTC. Its translation: CASSQDGWGGGETQYF.